These T cell receptor beta chains were read from a single sample in a study of metastatic and nonmetastatic thyroid tumors. TCRdb re-called the PCR reads through MiXCR. Found here are 20,000 to 25,000 clones, over 9.5% of them singletons; the top ten hold roughly a quarter. Sequencing used blood. The receptors shown here come from a female donor with papillary thyroid cancer or a benign thyroid nodule (not recorded which). Some clones in this sample may be carry-over from other donors' samples. CDR3s include the opening cysteine and the closing phenylalanine or tryptophan. D genes are given only for firm matches. Only some rows state a clone size, as once, few, many or a class for expanded clones.

len: 17
v_gene: TRBV7-8
d_gene: -
abundance: many
j_gene: TRBJ1-1
CDR3aa: CASSLRGTRARPTEAFF
CDR3nt: TGTGCCAGCAGCTTAAGAGGTACGAGGGCCCGACCCACTGAAGCTTTCTTT

len: 12
v_gene: TRBV12-3/TRBV12-4
d_gene: TRBD1
abundance: medium-sized
j_gene: TRBJ1-2
CDR3aa: CASSARQGASFF
CDR3nt: TGTGCCAGCAGCGCCCGACAGGGCGCATCTTTCTTC

len: 16
v_gene: TRBV12-5
d_gene: -
abundance: -
j_gene: TRBJ2-1
CDR3aa: CASGSPSDLVGGEHFF
CDR3nt: TGTGCTAGTGGTTCCCCCTCAGACCTTGTCGGGGGCGAGCATTTCTTC

len: 14
v_gene: TRBV2
d_gene: TRBD2
abundance: few
j_gene: TRBJ2-5
CDR3aa: CASSLAGTQDTQYF
CDR3nt: TGTGCCAGCAGTCTAGCGGGGACCCAAGATACCCAGTACTTC

len: 13
v_gene: TRBV10-2
d_gene: -
abundance: many
j_gene: TRBJ1-1
CDR3aa: CASGGQANTEAFF
CDR3nt: TGCGCCAGCGGCGGGCAGGCGAACACTGAAGCTTTCTTT

len: 15
v_gene: TRBV9
d_gene: -
abundance: many
j_gene: TRBJ1-1
CDR3aa: CASSVAPRRDTEAFF
CDR3nt: TGTGCCAGCAGCGTAGCCCCCCGGAGGGACACTGAAGCTTTCTTT

len: 19
v_gene: TRBV20-1
d_gene: TRBD2
abundance: many
j_gene: TRBJ2-6
CDR3aa: CSARDQTEREVSGANVLTF
CDR3nt: TGCAGTGCTAGAGATCAGACTGAGCGGGAGGTCTCTGGGGCCAACGTCCTGACTTTC

len: 12
v_gene: TRBV6-1
d_gene: -
abundance: -
j_gene: TRBJ2-7
CDR3aa: CASERPSLEQYF
CDR3nt: TGTGCCAGCGAGAGGCCCTCGCTGGAGCAGTACTTC

len: 13
v_gene: TRBV27
d_gene: -
abundance: many
j_gene: TRBJ2-7
CDR3aa: CASSFRSGGEQYF
CDR3nt: TGTGCCAGCAGTTTTAGGTCCGGCGGCGAGCAGTACTTC

len: 17
v_gene: TRBV6-6
d_gene: -
abundance: many
j_gene: TRBJ1-1
CDR3aa: CASSYFASGTANTEAFF
CDR3nt: TGTGCCAGCAGTTACTTCGCTTCCGGGACCGCAAACACTGAAGCTTTCTTT

len: 15
v_gene: TRBV24-1
d_gene: -
abundance: many
j_gene: TRBJ2-1
CDR3aa: CATSDPTVLEEEQFF
CDR3nt: TGTGCCACCAGTGATCCAACTGTTCTTGAGGAGGAGCAGTTCTTC

len: 14
v_gene: TRBV20-1
d_gene: -
abundance: many
j_gene: TRBJ2-7
CDR3aa: CSARDSGLTYEQYF
CDR3nt: TGCAGTGCTAGAGACTCCGGGCTTACCTACGAGCAGTACTTC

len: 15
v_gene: TRBV28
d_gene: TRBD2
abundance: few
j_gene: TRBJ2-7
CDR3aa: CASSWASGGSDEQYF
CDR3nt: TGTGCCAGCAGTTGGGCTAGCGGGGGGAGCGACGAGCAGTACTTC

len: 14
v_gene: TRBV4-3
d_gene: -
abundance: many
j_gene: TRBJ1-2
CDR3aa: CASSPPGGRGGYTF
CDR3nt: TGCGCCAGCAGCCCCCCTGGGGGTCGGGGGGGCTACACCTTC

len: 17
v_gene: TRBV7-3
d_gene: TRBD1
abundance: many
j_gene: TRBJ2-1
CDR3aa: CASSDRDGDSSYNEQFF
CDR3nt: TGTGCCAGCAGCGACCGCGATGGGGACAGCTCCTACAATGAGCAGTTCTTC

len: 11
v_gene: TRBV2
d_gene: TRBD1
abundance: many
j_gene: TRBJ1-1
CDR3aa: CASDRDTEAFF
CDR3nt: TGTGCCAGCGACAGGGACACTGAAGCTTTCTTT

len: 15
v_gene: TRBV12-3/TRBV12-4
d_gene: -
abundance: medium-sized
j_gene: TRBJ1-2
CDR3aa: CASSLGLQRWYGYTF
CDR3nt: TGTGCCAGCAGTTTGGGACTTCAGAGATGGTATGGCTACACCTTC

len: 16
v_gene: TRBV25-1
d_gene: TRBD1
abundance: many
j_gene: TRBJ2-5
CDR3aa: CASSDLRQGPQETQYF
CDR3nt: TGTGCCAGCAGTGATCTTCGACAGGGCCCACAAGAGACCCAGTACTTC

len: 13
v_gene: TRBV12-3/TRBV12-4
d_gene: TRBD1
abundance: few
j_gene: TRBJ2-2
CDR3aa: CASILDRVGELFF
CDR3nt: TGTGCCAGCATTCTCGACAGGGTCGGGGAACTGTTTTTT

len: 17
v_gene: TRBV4-3
d_gene: -
abundance: many
j_gene: TRBJ2-6
CDR3aa: CASSQDRASSGANVLTF
CDR3nt: TGCGCCAGCAGCCAAGATAGGGCCTCCTCTGGGGCCAACGTCCTGACTTTC

len: 15
v_gene: TRBV5-1
d_gene: -
abundance: -
j_gene: TRBJ2-3
CDR3aa: CASSSEDTLRHTQYF
CDR3nt: TGCGCCAGCAGCTCGGAGGACACCCTCCGACATACGCAGTATTTT

len: 13
v_gene: TRBV7-9
d_gene: -
abundance: many
j_gene: TRBJ2-3
CDR3aa: CASSLVGSDTQYF
CDR3nt: TGTGCCAGCAGCTTAGTTGGCTCAGATACGCAGTATTTT

len: 11
v_gene: TRBV12-3/TRBV12-4
d_gene: -
abundance: medium-sized
j_gene: TRBJ2-2
CDR3aa: CASSKAGELFF
CDR3nt: TGTGCCAGCAGCAAAGCCGGGGAGCTGTTTTTT

len: 12
v_gene: TRBV7-9
d_gene: -
abundance: -
j_gene: TRBJ1-2
CDR3aa: CASSLNWDGYTF
CDR3nt: TGTGCCAGCAGCTTAAACTGGGACGGCTACACCTTC

len: 14
v_gene: TRBV9
d_gene: -
abundance: many
j_gene: TRBJ1-1
CDR3aa: CASSPRTGNTEAFF
CDR3nt: TGTGCCAGCAGCCCCAGGACGGGGAACACTGAAGCTTTCTTT

len: 13
v_gene: TRBV6-1
d_gene: -
abundance: few
j_gene: TRBJ2-7
CDR3aa: CASRGIQPYEQYF
CDR3nt: TGTGCCAGCAGGGGGATACAACCCTACGAGCAGTACTTC

len: 17
v_gene: TRBV24-1
d_gene: -
abundance: many
j_gene: TRBJ2-5
CDR3aa: CATTQTPPRGAQETQYF
CDR3nt: TGTGCCACCACTCAAACCCCCCCCAGGGGCGCTCAAGAGACCCAGTACTTC

len: 15
v_gene: TRBV11-2
d_gene: TRBD2
abundance: -
j_gene: TRBJ2-1
CDR3aa: CASSLVGLAGGEQFF
CDR3nt: TGTGCCAGCAGCTTAGTAGGGCTAGCGGGAGGCGAGCAGTTCTTC